This T cell receptor beta chain emerged from a study of blood T cell repertoires in COVID-19. Study summary: In each case, the material was cDNA or gDNA derived from T cells, B-cell-depleted T cells, or PBMCs.

In the authors' methods: For nucleated cells, counts were estimated from reference gene primer amplification. Measured with immunoSEQ multiplex PCR; TCRdb has only the in-frame clones, and not every one. From that table come the V and J calls and clone size; the DNA was used to work out D and trimming. The sample yields 250,000 to 350,000 clones, approximately 90% seen once. Per germline, CDR1 LGHNA and CDR2 YSLEER. V was pared by 0 bases and J by 4 bases, with 10 bases between. The CDR3 spans 15 residues. Concerning this clone itself: Other DNA sequences in the sample encode the same CDR3.

This receptor was identified in a woman aged 25-40 years with active or convalescent COVID-19. This chain connects TRBV4-3 to TRBJ1-5, with no clear D. Sequencing was done on a sample of peripheral blood. The CDR3 DNA reads TGCGCCAGCAGCCAAGATATTCGCGTGAATCAGCCCCAGCATTTT. Amino acid sequence: CASSQDIRVNQPQHF.